This T cell receptor (beta chain) originates from a study of blood T cell repertoires in COVID-19 (dated by TCRdb to the early 2020s). At the level of the whole study: Samples from collaborators originated in the United States, Italy and Spain and spanned both the acute and convalescent phases of COVID-19. The material from the prospective study consisted of cDNA or gDNA derived from T cells, B-cell-depleted T cells, or PBMCs. Subjects who had been exposed to COVID-19, were actively infected with it, or had recovered from it provided the deeply sampled blood TCRbeta repertoires that made up the dataset. The repertoires were made available in a free public database intended to serve as a resource for research on the immune response to SARS-CoV-2. The samples were drawn from two sources: the first 160 participants of the ongoing ImmuneRACE study, and 1,254 subjects contributed by 6 global collaborators. Nearly every sample came with metadata listing a de-identified subject ID, COVID-19 status, age in years and sex. Where available, HLA class I and class II types were taken from metadata supplied by the sample provider and were not determined by assay-based typing. What the research found in general, with its limitations: How much clinical and demographic metadata was included differed by source and by participant, and the metadata was provided uncurated.

There are 15 amino acids in the CDR3, from cysteine to phenylalanine inclusive. The retained sequence is limited to the CDR3, 45 bases, with the frame set at the first base. The germline V gene (reference sequence) gives CDR1 as WNHNN and CDR2 as SYGVQD. Germline trimming amounts to 3 bases on V and 3 bases on J, with 2 as the count of junction bases outside the gene matches. Participants in the prospective study were aged roughly 18 to 95 years, lived in under 30 United States geographic areas, and enrolled through a virtual design. To assign participants to cohorts, the prospective study relied on clinical history that participants themselves reported in a screening survey and a study questionnaire. Recovered participants in ImmuneRACE Cohort 3 were defined as having two consecutive negative NP/OP PCR tests, clearance from a healthcare professional, or resolution of symptoms. In the prospective study, mobile phlebotomists collected whole blood, serum and a nasopharyngeal or oropharyngeal swab from each participant. Additional blood draws and questionnaires over an approximately 2-month period could optionally be provided by prospective study participants. Before DNA extraction, blood samples from the prospective study were shipped at room temperature or frozen.

TCRbeta CDR3 regions were amplified from genomic DNA by means of the immunoSEQ Assay, a bias-controlled multiplex PCR. Per the authors' processing: Within the assay, amplification of reference gene primers was used to estimate how many nucleated cells each sample contained. To quantify the absolute abundance of each unique TCRbeta CDR3 rearrangement, sequence reads were collapsed and filtered. For each sample, productive Simpson clonality was calculated by taking the square root of Simpson's diversity index across productive rearrangements. What TCRdb holds here is the immuneACCESS table cut down to in-frame rearrangements. Part of the clones is not present; checked against another copy, under half of the missing clones reflect an unresolved V gene, and the others are unexplained. The DNA was the basis for D and trimming; V, J and clone size are from that table. The sample contains 300,000 or so clones, approximately 84% of them found a single time. The top ten constitute roughly 10% of the sample.

Regarding this clone: The antigen this receptor binds is unknown. The record has no base qualities; no much larger clone is one base away.

Recombination linked TRBV10-1 to TRBJ2-3; TRBD2 aligns with 11 central bases. Material for sequencing was PBMCs or T cells enriched from blood (not recorded which). The TCR was taken from a woman in her late teens or twenties who had recovered from COVID-19. The CDR3 region has the sequence CASSDPSGGTDTQYF. The nucleotides are TGCGCCAGCAGTGATCCTAGCGGGGGGACAGATACGCAGTATTTT.